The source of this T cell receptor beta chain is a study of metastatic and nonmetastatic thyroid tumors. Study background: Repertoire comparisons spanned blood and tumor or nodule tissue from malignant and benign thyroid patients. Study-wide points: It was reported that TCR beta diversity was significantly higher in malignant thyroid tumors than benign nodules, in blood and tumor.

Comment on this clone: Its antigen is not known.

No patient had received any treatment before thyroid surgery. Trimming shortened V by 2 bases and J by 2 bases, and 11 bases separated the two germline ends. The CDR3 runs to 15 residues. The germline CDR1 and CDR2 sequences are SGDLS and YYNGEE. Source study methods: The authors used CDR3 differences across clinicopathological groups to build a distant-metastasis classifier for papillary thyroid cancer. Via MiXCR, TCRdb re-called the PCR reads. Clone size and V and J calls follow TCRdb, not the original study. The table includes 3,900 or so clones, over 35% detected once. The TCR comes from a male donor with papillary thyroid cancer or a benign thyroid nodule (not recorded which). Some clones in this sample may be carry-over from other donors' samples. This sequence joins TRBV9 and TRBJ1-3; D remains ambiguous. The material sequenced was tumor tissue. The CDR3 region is CASSVEAGTGNTIYF. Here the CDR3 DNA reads TGTGCCAGCAGCGTTGAGGCGGGTACTGGAAACACCATATATTTT.